This T cell receptor (beta chain) was identified during a study of blood T cell repertoires in COVID-19. Study-level information: Samples representing acute and convalescent COVID-19 were sourced from the United States, Italy and Spain. Nucleic acid was either cDNA or gDNA, and it came from T cells, B-cell-depleted T cells, or PBMCs.

The CDR3 has 16 residues. V lost 3 bases and J lost 0; bases outside the gene matches: 2. CDR1 and CDR2 from the germline V gene are SGHNT and YYREEE (reference sequence). Original data processing: By means of reference gene primer amplification, nucleated cell counts were estimated. Measured with immunoSEQ multiplex PCR; TCRdb has only the in-frame clones, and not every one. V, J and clone size were drawn from that table, and D and trimming were deduced from the DNA. The sample includes some 270,000 clones, roughly 90% of them seen just once. Sequenced material: peripheral blood. The genes are TRBV5-4 and TRBJ2-3; TRBD2 matches at 12 bases. The receptor was derived from a man aged 25 to 45 with acute or convalescent COVID-19. CDR3 sequence (DNA): TGTGCCAGCAGCTCGGGACTAGCGGGCAGCACAGATACGCAGTATTTT. Its protein product is CASSSGLAGSTDTQYF.